This TCR beta chain was identified during a study of shared clonotypes between healthy human individuals. Produced via immunoSEQ multiplex PCR; TCRdb's table is partial and in-frame only. The table includes around 530,000 clones, roughly four fifths detected once. This clone was recorded only once. V trimming: 6 bases; J trimming: 6 bases; junction bases outside the gene matches: 9. The CDR3 has 16 amino acids. CDR1 is MRHNA, CDR2 SNTAGT, per germline. This clonotype originated in a woman aged 40 to 50 in good health. Some clones in this sample may be carry-over from other donors' samples. This chain links TRBV6-4 with TRBJ2-2, with 11 bases fitting TRBD2. The sample consisted of PBMCs. Written as DNA, the CDR3 is TGTGCCAGCAGCGCCGGGGGACTAGCGGCCCCCGGGGAGCTGTTTTTT. This gives the protein CASSAGGLAAPGELFF.